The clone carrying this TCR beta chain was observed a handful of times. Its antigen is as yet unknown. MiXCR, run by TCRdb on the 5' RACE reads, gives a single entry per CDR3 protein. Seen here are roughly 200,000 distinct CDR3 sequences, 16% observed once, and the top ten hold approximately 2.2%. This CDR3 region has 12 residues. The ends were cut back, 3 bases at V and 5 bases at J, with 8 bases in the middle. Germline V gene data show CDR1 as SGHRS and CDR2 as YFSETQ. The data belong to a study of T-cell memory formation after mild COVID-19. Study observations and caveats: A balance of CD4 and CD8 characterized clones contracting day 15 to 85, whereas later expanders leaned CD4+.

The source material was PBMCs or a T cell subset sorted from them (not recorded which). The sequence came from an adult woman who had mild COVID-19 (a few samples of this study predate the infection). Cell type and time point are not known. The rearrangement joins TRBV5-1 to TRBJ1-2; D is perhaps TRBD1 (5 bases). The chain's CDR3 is CASSWEGYGYTF. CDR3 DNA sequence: TGCGCCAGCAGCTGGGAGGGGTATGGCTACACCTTC.